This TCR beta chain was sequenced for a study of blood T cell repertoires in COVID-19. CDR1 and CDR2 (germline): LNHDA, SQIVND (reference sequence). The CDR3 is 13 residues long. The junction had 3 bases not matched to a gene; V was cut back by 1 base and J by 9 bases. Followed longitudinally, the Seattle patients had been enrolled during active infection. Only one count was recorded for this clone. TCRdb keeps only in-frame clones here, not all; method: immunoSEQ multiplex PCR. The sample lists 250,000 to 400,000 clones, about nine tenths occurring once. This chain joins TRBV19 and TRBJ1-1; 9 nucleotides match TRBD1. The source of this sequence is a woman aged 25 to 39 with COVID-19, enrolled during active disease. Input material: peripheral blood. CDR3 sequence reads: CASSIGTGEKAFF. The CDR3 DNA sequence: TGTGCCAGTAGTATAGGGACAGGGGAAAAAGCTTTCTTT.